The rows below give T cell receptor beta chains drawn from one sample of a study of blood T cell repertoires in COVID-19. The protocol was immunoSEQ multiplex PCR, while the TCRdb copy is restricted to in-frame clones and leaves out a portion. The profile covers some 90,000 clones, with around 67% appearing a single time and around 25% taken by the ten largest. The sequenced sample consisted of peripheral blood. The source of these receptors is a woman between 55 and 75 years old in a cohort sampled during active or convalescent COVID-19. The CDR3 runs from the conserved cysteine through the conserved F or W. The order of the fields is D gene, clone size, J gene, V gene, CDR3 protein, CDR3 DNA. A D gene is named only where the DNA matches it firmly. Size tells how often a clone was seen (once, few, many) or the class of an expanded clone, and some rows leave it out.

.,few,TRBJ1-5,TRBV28,CASSLRGLRGLVQPQHF,TGTGCCAGCAGTTTAAGGGGACTTAGAGGACTAGTTCAGCCCCAGCATTTT
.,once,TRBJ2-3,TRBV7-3,CASSPIRGSTDTQYF,TGTGCCAGCAGCCCAATTCGCGGGAGCACAGATACGCAGTATTTT
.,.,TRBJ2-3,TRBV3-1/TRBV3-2,CASSHFAGTGTDTQYF,TGTGCCAGCAGCCATTTCGCCGGGACTGGCACAGATACGCAGTATTTT
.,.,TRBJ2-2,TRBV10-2,CASSVGGANTGELFF,TGCGCCAGCAGTGTCGGCGGGGCGAACACCGGGGAGCTGTTTTTT
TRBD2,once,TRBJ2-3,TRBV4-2,CASSQNLGIAGGVDHTQYF,TGTGCCAGCAGCCAAAACTTGGGCATAGCGGGGGGGGTTGACCATACGCAGTATTTT
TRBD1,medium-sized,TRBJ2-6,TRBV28,CASSLRTGTGASGANVLTF,TGTGCCAGCAGTCTGAGAACCGGGACAGGGGCCTCTGGGGCCAACGTCCTGACTTTC
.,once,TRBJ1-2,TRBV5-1,CASSSRPGHDNYGYTF,TGCGCCAGCAGCTCTAGACCGGGACATGATAACTATGGCTACACCTTC
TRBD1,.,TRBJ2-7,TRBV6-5,CASRHKNRGWYEQYF,TGTGCCAGCAGACATAAGAACAGGGGTTGGTACGAGCAGTACTTC
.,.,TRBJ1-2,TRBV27,CASSVNRQEFYGYTF,TGTGCCAGCAGTGTAAATAGACAGGAGTTCTATGGCTACACCTTC
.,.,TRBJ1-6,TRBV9,CASSQTNYNSPLHF,TGTGCCAGCAGCCAGACAAACTATAATTCACCCCTCCACTTT
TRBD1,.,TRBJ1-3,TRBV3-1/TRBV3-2,CASSQAPMGDRAYSGNTIYF,TGTGCCAGCAGCCAAGCCCCTATGGGAGACAGGGCATACTCTGGAAACACCATATATTTT
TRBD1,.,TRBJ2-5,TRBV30,CAWSQPRTGDMETQYF,TGTGCCTGGAGTCAGCCACGGACAGGGGATATGGAGACCCAGTACTTC
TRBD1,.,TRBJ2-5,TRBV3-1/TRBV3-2,CASSQDEATGETQYF,TGTGCCAGCAGCCAAGATGAAGCGACAGGGGAGACCCAGTACTTC
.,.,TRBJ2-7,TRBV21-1,CASSKESDRGSSYEQYF,TGTGCCAGCAGCAAAGAAAGTGACAGGGGGAGCTCCTACGAGCAGTACTTC
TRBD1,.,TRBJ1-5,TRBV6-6,CATTQNDRGNQPQHF,TGTGCCACAACTCAAAACGACAGGGGCAATCAGCCCCAGCATTTT
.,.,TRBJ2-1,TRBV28,CASSRGYNEQFF,TGTGCCAGCAGTCGGGGCTACAATGAGCAGTTCTTC
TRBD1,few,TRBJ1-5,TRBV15,CATSRDRGQGVMGNQPQHF,TGTGCCACCAGCAGAGATCGAGGACAGGGTGTGATGGGCAATCAGCCCCAGCATTTT
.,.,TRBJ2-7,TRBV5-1,CASSSRDITYEQYF,TGCGCCAGCAGCTCCCGGGACATAACCTACGAGCAGTACTTC
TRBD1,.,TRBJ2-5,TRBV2,CASTIRTGGSETQYF,TGTGCCAGCACCATCCGGACAGGGGGCTCGGAGACCCAGTACTTC
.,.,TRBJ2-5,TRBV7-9,CASARARETQYF,TGTGCCAGCGCGCGGGCCCGGGAGACCCAGTACTTC
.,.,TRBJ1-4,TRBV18,CASSPRDSTATNEKLFF,TGTGCCAGCTCACCGCGCGACAGCACTGCAACTAATGAAAAACTGTTTTTT
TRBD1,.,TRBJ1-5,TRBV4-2,CASSHARTGLSNQPQHF,TGTGCCAGCAGCCATGCTAGGACAGGGTTGAGCAATCAGCCCCAGCATTTT
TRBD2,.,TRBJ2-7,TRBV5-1,CASSHGTSSYEQYF,TGCGCCAGCAGCCACGGGACTAGCTCCTACGAGCAGTACTTC
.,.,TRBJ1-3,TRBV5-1,CASSFEGGTGNTIYF,TGCGCCAGCAGCTTTGAAGGAGGGACTGGAAACACCATATATTTT
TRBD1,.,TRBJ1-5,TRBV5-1,CASSIGQGAHQPQHF,TGCGCCAGCAGCATAGGACAGGGGGCGCATCAGCCCCAGCATTTT
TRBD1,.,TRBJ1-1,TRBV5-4,CASSLAQGVGTEAFF,TGTGCCAGCAGCTTGGCACAGGGGGTGGGGACTGAAGCTTTCTTT
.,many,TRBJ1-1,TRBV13,CASSLEGENTEAFF,TGTGCCAGCAGCTTAGAGGGAGAGAACACTGAAGCTTTCTTT
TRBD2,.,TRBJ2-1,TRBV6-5,CASSYSRVAGGVQFF,TGTGCCAGCAGTTACTCGAGAGTAGCGGGGGGGGTGCAGTTCTTC
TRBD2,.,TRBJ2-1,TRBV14,CASRPLAGGISGSYNEQFF,TGTGCCAGCAGACCACTAGCGGGGGGAATCTCTGGCTCCTACAATGAGCAGTTCTTC
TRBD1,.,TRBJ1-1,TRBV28,CASSPTGVGYTEAFF,TGTGCCAGCAGTCCTACAGGGGTAGGGTACACTGAAGCTTTCTTT
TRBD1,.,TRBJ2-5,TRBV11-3,CASSPNRGIETQYF,TGTGCCAGCAGCCCTAACAGGGGGATAGAGACCCAGTACTTC
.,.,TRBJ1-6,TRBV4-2,CASSQVQGRRTPSLHF,TGTGCCAGCAGCCAAGTACAGGGAAGACGAACCCCGTCCCTCCACTTT
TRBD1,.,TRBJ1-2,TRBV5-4,CASSPDRGYGYTF,TGTGCCAGCAGCCCGGACAGGGGGTATGGCTACACCTTC
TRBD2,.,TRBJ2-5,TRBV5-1,CASSLGLASETQYF,TGCGCCAGCAGCCTAGGACTAGCTTCAGAGACCCAGTACTTC
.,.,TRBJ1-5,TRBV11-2,CASSTQGNQPQHF,TGTGCCAGCAGCACTCAGGGCAATCAGCCCCAGCATTTT
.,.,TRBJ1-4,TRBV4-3,CASSQAVGVNGEKLFF,TGCGCCAGCAGCCAAGCAGTAGGGGTTAACGGTGAAAAACTGTTTTTT
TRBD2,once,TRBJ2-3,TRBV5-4,CASSLWRGGSDTQYF,TGTGCCAGCAGCTTGTGGCGGGGGGGCTCGGATACGCAGTATTTT
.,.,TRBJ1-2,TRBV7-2,CASSLESGKPYGYTF,TGTGCCAGCAGCTTAGAGTCAGGGAAACCCTATGGCTACACCTTC
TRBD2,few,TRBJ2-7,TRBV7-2,CASSLGGGGQQYF,TGTGCCAGCAGCTTGGGCGGGGGGGGCCAGCAGTACTTC
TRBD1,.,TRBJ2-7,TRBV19,CGCTGGFYSYEQYF,TGTGGTTGTACAGGGGGATTTTACTCCTACGAGCAGTACTTC
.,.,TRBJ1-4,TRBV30,CAWSPRGDVANEKLFF,TGTGCCTGGAGTCCCCGGGGGGACGTAGCTAATGAAAAACTGTTTTTT
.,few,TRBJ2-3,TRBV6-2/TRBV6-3,CASSSGQVDTDTQYF,TGTGCCAGCAGTTCAGGGCAGGTCGACACAGATACGCAGTATTTT
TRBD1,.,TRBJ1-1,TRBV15,CATSREGTGRVDFF,TGTGCCACCAGCAGAGAGGGGACAGGGAGGGTCGATTTCTTT
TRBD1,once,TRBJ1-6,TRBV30,CAWNPARQGSSPLHF,TGTGCCTGGAACCCAGCCAGACAGGGAAGTTCACCCCTCCACTTT
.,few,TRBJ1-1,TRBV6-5,CASSYSGPRGTEAFF,TGTGCCAGCAGTTACTCCGGACCAAGGGGGACTGAAGCTTTCTTT